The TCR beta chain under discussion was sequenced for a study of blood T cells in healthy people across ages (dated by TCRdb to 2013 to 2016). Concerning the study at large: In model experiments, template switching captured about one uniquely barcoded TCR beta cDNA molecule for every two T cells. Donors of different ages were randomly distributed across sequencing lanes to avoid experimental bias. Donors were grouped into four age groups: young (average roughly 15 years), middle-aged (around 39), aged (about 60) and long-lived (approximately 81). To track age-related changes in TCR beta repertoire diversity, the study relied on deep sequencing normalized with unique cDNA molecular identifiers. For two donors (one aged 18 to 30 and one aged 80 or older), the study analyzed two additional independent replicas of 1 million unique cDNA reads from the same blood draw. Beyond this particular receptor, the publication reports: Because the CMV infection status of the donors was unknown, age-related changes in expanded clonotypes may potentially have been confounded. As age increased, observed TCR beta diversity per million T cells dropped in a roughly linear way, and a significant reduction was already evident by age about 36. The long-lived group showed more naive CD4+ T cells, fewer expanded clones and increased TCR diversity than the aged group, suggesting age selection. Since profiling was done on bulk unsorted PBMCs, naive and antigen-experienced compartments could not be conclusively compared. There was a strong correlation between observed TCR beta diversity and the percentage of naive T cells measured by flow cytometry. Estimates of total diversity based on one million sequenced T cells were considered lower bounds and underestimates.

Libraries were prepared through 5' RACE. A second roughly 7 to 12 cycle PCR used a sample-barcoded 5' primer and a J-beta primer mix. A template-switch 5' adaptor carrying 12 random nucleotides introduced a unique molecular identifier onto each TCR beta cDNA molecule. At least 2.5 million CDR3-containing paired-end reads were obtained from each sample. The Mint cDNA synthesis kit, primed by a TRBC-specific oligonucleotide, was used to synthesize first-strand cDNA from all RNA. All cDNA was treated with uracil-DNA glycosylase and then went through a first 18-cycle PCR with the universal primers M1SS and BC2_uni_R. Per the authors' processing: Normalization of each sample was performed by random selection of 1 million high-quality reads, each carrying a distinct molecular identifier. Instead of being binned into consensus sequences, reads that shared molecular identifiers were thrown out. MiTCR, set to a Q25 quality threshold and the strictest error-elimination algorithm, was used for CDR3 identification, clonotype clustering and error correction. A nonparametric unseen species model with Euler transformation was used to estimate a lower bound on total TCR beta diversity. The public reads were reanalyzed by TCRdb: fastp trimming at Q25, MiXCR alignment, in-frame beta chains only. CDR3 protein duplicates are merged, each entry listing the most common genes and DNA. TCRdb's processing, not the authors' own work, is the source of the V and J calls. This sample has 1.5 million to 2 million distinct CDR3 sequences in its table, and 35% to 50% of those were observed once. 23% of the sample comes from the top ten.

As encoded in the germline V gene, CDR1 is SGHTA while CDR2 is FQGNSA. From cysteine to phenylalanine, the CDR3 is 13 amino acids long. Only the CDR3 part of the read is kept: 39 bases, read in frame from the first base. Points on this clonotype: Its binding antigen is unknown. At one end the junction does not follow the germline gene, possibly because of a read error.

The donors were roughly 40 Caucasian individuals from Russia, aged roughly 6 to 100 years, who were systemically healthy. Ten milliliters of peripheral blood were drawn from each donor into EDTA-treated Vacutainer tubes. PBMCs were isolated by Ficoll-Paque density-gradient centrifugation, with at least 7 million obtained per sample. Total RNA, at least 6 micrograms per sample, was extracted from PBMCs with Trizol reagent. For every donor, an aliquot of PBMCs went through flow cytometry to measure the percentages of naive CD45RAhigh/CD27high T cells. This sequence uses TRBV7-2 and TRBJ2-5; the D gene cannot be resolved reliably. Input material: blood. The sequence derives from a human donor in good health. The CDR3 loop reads CAGSPVVQETQYF. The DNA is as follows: TGTGCCGGCAGCCCTGTTGTACAAGAGACCCAGTACTTC.